The sequence of this T cell receptor beta chain was determined in a study of blood T cell repertoires in COVID-19. At the level of the study: Both acute and convalescent COVID-19 samples were obtained from the United States, Italy and Spain.

Seattle patient enrollment occurred during active infection, with longitudinal follow-up thereafter. Trimming cost V 0 bases and J 0 bases; bases outside gene matches: 6. This CDR3 spans 18 amino acids. Germline V gene lookup returns CDR1 LGHDT and CDR2 YNNKEL (reference sequence). Sequencing was performed with immunoSEQ multiplex PCR; in TCRdb, only in-frame clones are kept and a portion is missing. This table has roughly 100,000 clones, roughly 87% appearing once. J is TRBJ2-3 and V is TRBV3-1 (or the pseudogene TRBV3-2), with TRBD2 matching over 10 bases. Specimen: peripheral blood. This clonotype originated in a woman between 50 and 59 years old with COVID-19, enrolled during active disease. CDR3 region: CASSQERIAGGSTDTQYF. Written as DNA, the CDR3 is TGTGCCAGCAGCCAAGAGCGTATAGCGGGGGGTAGCACAGATACGCAGTATTTT.